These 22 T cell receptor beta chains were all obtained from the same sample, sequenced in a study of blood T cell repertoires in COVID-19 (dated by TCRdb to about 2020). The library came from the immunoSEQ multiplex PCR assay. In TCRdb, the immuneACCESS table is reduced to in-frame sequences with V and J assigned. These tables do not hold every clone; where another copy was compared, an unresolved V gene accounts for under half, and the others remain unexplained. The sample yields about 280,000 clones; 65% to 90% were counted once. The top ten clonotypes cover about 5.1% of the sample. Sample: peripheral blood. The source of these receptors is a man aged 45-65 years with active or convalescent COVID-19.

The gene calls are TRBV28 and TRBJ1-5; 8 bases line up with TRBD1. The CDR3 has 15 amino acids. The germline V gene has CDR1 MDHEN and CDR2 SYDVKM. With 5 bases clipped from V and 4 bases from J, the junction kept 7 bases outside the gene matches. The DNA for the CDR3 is TGTGCCAGCAGTCGGGGGCGGACAGGGAATCAGCCCCAGCATTTT. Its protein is CASSRGRTGNQPQHF.

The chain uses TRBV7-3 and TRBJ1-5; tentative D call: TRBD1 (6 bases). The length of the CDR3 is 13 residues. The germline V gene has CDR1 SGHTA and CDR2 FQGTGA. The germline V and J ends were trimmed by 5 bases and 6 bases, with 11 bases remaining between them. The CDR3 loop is CASSPQGGQPQHF. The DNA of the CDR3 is TGTGCCAGCAGCCCACAGGGCGGTCAGCCCCAGCATTTT.

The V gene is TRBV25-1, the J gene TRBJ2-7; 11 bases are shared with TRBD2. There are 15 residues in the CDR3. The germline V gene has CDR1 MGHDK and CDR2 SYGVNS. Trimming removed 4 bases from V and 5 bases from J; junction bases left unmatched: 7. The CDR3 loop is CASSVAGGPWNEQYF. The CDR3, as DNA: TGTGCCAGCAGTGTAGCGGGAGGGCCTTGGAACGAGCAGTACTTC.

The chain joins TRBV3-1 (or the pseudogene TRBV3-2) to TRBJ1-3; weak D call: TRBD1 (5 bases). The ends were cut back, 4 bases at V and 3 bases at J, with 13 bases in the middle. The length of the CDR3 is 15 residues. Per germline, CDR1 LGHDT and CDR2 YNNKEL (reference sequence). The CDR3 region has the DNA TGTGCCAGCAGCCGGCGGGGCAGGGTTGGAAACACCATATATTTT. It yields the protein CASSRRGRVGNTIYF.

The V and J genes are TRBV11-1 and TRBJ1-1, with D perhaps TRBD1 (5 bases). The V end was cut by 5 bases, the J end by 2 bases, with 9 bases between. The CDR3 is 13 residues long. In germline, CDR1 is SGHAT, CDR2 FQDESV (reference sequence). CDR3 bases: TGTGCCAGCAGCAAGACAGTTAACACTGAAGCTTTCTTT. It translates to CASSKTVNTEAFF. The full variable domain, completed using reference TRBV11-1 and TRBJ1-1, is EAEVAQSPRYKITEKSQAVAFWCDPISGHATLYWYRQILGQGPELLVQFQDESVVDDSQLPKDRFSAERLKGVDSTLKIQPAELGDSAMYLCASSKTVNTEAFFGQGTRLTVV.

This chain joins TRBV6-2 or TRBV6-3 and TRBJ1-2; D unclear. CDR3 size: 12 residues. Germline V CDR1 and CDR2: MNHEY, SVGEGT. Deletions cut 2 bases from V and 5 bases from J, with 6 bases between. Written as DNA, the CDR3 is TGTGCCAGCAGTTACCTCCTGTATGGCTACACCTTC. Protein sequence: CASSYLLYGYTF.

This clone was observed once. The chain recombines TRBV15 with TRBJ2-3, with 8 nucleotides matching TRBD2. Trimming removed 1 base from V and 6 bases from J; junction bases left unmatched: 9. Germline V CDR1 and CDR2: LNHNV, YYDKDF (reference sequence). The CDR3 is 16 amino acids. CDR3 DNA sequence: TGTGCCACCAGCAGAGGGTCTAGCGGGTTAATGGATACGCAGTATTTT. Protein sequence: CATSRGSSGLMDTQYF.

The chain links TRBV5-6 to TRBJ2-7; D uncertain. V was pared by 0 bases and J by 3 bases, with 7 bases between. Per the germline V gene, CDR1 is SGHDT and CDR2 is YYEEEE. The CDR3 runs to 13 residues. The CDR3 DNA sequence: TGTGCCAGCAGCTTGGTGGTAGACTACGAGCAGTACTTC. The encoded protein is CASSLVVDYEQYF.

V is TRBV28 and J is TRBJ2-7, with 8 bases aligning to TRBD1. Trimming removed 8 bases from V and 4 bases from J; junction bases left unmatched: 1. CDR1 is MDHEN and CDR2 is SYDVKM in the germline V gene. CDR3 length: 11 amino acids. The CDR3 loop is CASRTGYEQYF. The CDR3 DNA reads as TGTGCCAGCCGGACAGGGTACGAGCAGTACTTC.

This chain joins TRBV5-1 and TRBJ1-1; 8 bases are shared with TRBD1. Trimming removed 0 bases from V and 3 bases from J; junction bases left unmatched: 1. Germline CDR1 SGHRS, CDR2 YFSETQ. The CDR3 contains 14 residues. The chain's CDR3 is CASSLVQGDTEAFF. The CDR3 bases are TGCGCCAGCAGCTTGGTACAGGGGGACACTGAAGCTTTCTTT.

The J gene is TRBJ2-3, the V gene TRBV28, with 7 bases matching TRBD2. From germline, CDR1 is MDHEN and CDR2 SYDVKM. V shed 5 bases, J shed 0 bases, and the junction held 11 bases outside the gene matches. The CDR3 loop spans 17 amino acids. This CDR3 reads CASSLTSAVSSTDTQYF. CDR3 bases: TGTGCCAGCAGTCTCACTAGCGCCGTCTCTAGCACAGATACGCAGTATTTT.

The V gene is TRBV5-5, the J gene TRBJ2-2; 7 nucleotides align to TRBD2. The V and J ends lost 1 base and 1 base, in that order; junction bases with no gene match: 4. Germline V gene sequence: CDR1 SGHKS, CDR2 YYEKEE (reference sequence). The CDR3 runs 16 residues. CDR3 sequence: CASSLSASGNTGELFF. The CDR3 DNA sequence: TGTGCCAGCAGCTTGTCGGCTAGCGGGAACACCGGGGAGCTGTTTTTT.

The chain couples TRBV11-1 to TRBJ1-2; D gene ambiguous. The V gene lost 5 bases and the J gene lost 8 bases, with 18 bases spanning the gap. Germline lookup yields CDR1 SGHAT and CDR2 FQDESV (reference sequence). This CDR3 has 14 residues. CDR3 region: CASSLRVSSMGYTF. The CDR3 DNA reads TGTGCCAGCAGCCTCCGGGTCTCGTCGATGGGCTACACCTTC.

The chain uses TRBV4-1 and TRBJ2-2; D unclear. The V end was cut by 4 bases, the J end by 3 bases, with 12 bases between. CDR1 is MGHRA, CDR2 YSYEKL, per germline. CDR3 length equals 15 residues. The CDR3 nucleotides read TGCGCCAGCAGCCTGAGGTCTCTCGACACCGGGGAGCTGTTTTTT. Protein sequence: CASSLRSLDTGELFF.

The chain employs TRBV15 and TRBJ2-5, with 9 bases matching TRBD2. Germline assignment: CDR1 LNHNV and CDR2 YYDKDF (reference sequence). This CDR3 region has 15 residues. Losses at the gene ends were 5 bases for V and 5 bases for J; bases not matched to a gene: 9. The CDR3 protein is CATSSALAGTETQYF. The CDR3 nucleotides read TGTGCCACCAGCTCCGCACTAGCGGGTACTGAGACCCAGTACTTC.

This chain's CDR3 is CASSQDRGPGFGYTF. CDR3 DNA sequence: TGTGCCAGCAGCCAAGACAGGGGGCCCGGCTTTGGCTACACCTTC. The chain uses TRBV14 and TRBJ1-2; TRBD1 agrees at 8 bases. Germline V CDR1 and CDR2: SGHDN, FVKESK. The CDR3 contains 15 residues. Trimming at V came to 0 bases and at J to 7 bases, leaving 7 bases not matched to a gene.

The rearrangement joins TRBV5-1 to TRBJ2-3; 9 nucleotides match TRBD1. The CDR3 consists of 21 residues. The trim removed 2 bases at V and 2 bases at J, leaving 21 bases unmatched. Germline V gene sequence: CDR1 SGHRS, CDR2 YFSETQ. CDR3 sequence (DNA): TGCGCCAGCAGCTTTTTTTCCTGGACAGGGGCATCGACTACAACCACAGATACGCAGTATTTT. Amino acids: CASSFFSWTGASTTTTDTQYF.

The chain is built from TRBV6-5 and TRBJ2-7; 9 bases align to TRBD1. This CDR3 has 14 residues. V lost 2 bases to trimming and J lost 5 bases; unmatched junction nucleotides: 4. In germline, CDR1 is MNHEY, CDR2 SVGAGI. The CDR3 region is CASSYGTGIHEQYF. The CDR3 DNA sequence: TGTGCCAGCAGTTACGGGACAGGGATACACGAGCAGTACTTC.

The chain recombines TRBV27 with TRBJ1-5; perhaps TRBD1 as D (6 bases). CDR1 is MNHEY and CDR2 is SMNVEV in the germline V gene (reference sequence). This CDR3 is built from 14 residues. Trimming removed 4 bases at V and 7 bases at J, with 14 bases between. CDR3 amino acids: CASSSHRVAQPQHF. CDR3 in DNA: TGTGCCAGCAGTTCACACAGGGTAGCCCAGCCCCAGCATTTT.

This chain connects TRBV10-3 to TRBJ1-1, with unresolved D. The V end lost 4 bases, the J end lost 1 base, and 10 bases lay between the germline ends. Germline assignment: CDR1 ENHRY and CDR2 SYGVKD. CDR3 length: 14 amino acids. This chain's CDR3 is CAISAYRENTEAFF. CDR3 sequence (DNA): TGTGCCATCAGTGCCTACAGAGAGAACACTGAAGCTTTCTTT.

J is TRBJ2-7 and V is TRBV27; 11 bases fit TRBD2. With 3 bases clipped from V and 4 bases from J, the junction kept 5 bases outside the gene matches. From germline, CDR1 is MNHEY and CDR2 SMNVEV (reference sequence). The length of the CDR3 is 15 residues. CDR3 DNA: TGTGCCAGCAGTTTGACTAGCGGGATGAGATACGAGCAGTACTTC. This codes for CASSLTSGMRYEQYF.

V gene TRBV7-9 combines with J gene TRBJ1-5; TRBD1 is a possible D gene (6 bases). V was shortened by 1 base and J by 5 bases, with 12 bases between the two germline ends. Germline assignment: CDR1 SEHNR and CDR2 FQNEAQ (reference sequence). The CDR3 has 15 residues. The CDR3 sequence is CASSLGGGLDQPQHF. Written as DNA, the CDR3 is TGTGCCAGCAGCTTAGGCGGGGGGCTTGATCAGCCCCAGCATTTT.